This is a list of T cell receptor beta chains from one sample in a study of metastatic and nonmetastatic thyroid tumors. With MiXCR, TCRdb reprocessed the PCR reads. The sample lists 15,000 or so clones, roughly 25% occurring once. Sequencing input: blood. The receptors shown here come from a male donor with papillary thyroid cancer or a benign thyroid nodule (not recorded which). Some clones in this sample may be carry-over from other donors' samples. Each CDR3 is given with its conserved first and last residue. D genes are given only for firm matches. Clone size is not always given. Where it is, it says once, few, many or a class for expanded clones.

abundance: .; len: 15; j_gene: TRBJ2-4; d_gene: .; v_gene: TRBV20-1; CDR3nt: TGCAGTGCTAGAAGAGGTGTTCTAGCCAAAAACATTCAGTACTTC; CDR3aa: CSARRGVLAKNIQYF
abundance: medium-sized; len: 13; j_gene: TRBJ1-4; d_gene: .; v_gene: TRBV4-1; CDR3nt: TGCGCCAGCAGCCAGGGACTCCTTGAAAAACTGTTTTTT; CDR3aa: CASSQGLLEKLFF
abundance: .; len: 14; j_gene: TRBJ2-7; d_gene: .; v_gene: TRBV5-1; CDR3nt: TGCGCCAGCACCCCGGTGGGGGGGCCAAACGAGCAGTACTTC; CDR3aa: CASTPVGGPNEQYF
abundance: many; len: 14; j_gene: TRBJ2-1; d_gene: .; v_gene: TRBV7-9; CDR3nt: TGTGCCAGCAAGGACAGAGGAATAGGGGGTGAGCAGTTCTTC; CDR3aa: CASKDRGIGGEQFF
abundance: few; len: 15; j_gene: TRBJ1-2; d_gene: .; v_gene: TRBV12-5; CDR3nt: TGTGCTAGTGGTTTGGCCGGGTCGGGGGAGAATGGCTACACCTTC; CDR3aa: CASGLAGSGENGYTF
abundance: medium-sized; len: 13; j_gene: TRBJ1-2; d_gene: .; v_gene: TRBV5-1; CDR3nt: TGCGCCAGCAGCTTGGCGGGGTTCTATGGCTACACCTTC; CDR3aa: CASSLAGFYGYTF
abundance: medium-sized; len: 13; j_gene: TRBJ1-2; d_gene: TRBD1; v_gene: TRBV6-1; CDR3nt: TGTGCCAGCAGTGAGAGGCAGGGGGTAGGCTACACCTTC; CDR3aa: CASSERQGVGYTF
abundance: many; len: 12; j_gene: TRBJ2-3; d_gene: .; v_gene: TRBV4-1; CDR3nt: TGCGCCAGCAGCCAAGAGATAGATACGCAGTATTTT; CDR3aa: CASSQEIDTQYF
abundance: few; len: 13; j_gene: TRBJ2-7; d_gene: .; v_gene: TRBV6-5; CDR3nt: TGTGCCAGCAGTTACTTCTCCTCCTACGAGCAGTACTTC; CDR3aa: CASSYFSSYEQYF
abundance: many; len: 15; j_gene: TRBJ2-7; d_gene: TRBD2; v_gene: TRBV3-1; CDR3nt: TGTGCCAGCAGCCAAGTGGGAGCGGGGGGATACGAGCAGTACTTC; CDR3aa: CASSQVGAGGYEQYF
abundance: medium-sized; len: 17; j_gene: TRBJ2-3; d_gene: .; v_gene: TRBV27; CDR3nt: TGTGCCAGCAGACCGAGGGTTGGGGGAGTCGGGGGAGATACGCAGTATTTT; CDR3aa: CASRPRVGGVGGDTQYF
abundance: many; len: 15; j_gene: TRBJ2-3; d_gene: TRBD2; v_gene: TRBV20-1; CDR3nt: TGCAGTGCGCGGACTAGCGGGAGAGGGACAGATACGCAGTATTTT; CDR3aa: CSARTSGRGTDTQYF
abundance: many; len: 14; j_gene: TRBJ1-4; d_gene: TRBD1; v_gene: TRBV28; CDR3nt: TGTGCCAGCATCAGGGGGACAGTTGGTGAAAAACTGTTTTTT; CDR3aa: CASIRGTVGEKLFF
abundance: many; len: 19; j_gene: TRBJ2-2; d_gene: TRBD2; v_gene: TRBV6-4; CDR3nt: TGTGCCAGCAGTGACTCGACTAGCGGGAGGGCCCGGGGAGTCGGGGAGCTGTTTTTT; CDR3aa: CASSDSTSGRARGVGELFF
abundance: .; len: 13; j_gene: TRBJ2-5; d_gene: .; v_gene: TRBV7-8; CDR3nt: TGTGCCAGCAGGTTTAGTTGGAAAGAGACCCAGTACTTC; CDR3aa: CASRFSWKETQYF
abundance: many; len: 13; j_gene: TRBJ1-1; d_gene: .; v_gene: TRBV15; CDR3nt: TGTGCCACCAAAGATCCTCCATTCACTGAAGCTTTCTTT; CDR3aa: CATKDPPFTEAFF
abundance: few; len: 14; j_gene: TRBJ2-1; d_gene: .; v_gene: TRBV6-1; CDR3nt: TGTGCCAGCTCCACGAGCGGGCGATACAATGAGCAGTTCTTC; CDR3aa: CASSTSGRYNEQFF
abundance: many; len: 16; j_gene: TRBJ2-6; d_gene: TRBD1; v_gene: TRBV6-1; CDR3nt: TGTGCCAGCAGTGATCAGACAGGGAGTGGGGCCAACGTCCTGACTTTC; CDR3aa: CASSDQTGSGANVLTF
abundance: many; len: 16; j_gene: TRBJ2-1; d_gene: TRBD2; v_gene: TRBV11-1; CDR3nt: TGTGCCAGCAGCTTGGGACTAGCGGGAGCGCGGAATGAGCAGTTCTTC; CDR3aa: CASSLGLAGARNEQFF
abundance: few; len: 17; j_gene: TRBJ2-7; d_gene: TRBD2; v_gene: TRBV11-1; CDR3nt: TGTGCCAGCAGTACGATATTGGCATCTAGCGGGAAAGTCGAGCAGTACTTC; CDR3aa: CASSTILASSGKVEQYF
abundance: .; len: 13; j_gene: TRBJ1-5; d_gene: TRBD1; v_gene: TRBV29-1; CDR3nt: TGCAGCGTTCTGGTGACAGGGGACCGGCCCCAGCATTTT; CDR3aa: CSVLVTGDRPQHF
abundance: many; len: 13; j_gene: TRBJ2-7; d_gene: TRBD2; v_gene: TRBV12-5; CDR3nt: TGTGCTAGTGCATTGGGGGGGGCCTACGAGCAGTACTTC; CDR3aa: CASALGGAYEQYF
abundance: .; len: 14; j_gene: TRBJ1-2; d_gene: .; v_gene: TRBV28; CDR3nt: TGTGCCAGCAGTTTTAGGGGCCAGGGGTCTGGCTACACCTTC; CDR3aa: CASSFRGQGSGYTF
abundance: many; len: 14; j_gene: TRBJ2-3; d_gene: .; v_gene: TRBV29-1; CDR3nt: TGCAGCGTTGTTCCGGAATTTAGCACAGATACGCAGTATTTT; CDR3aa: CSVVPEFSTDTQYF
abundance: many; len: 14; j_gene: TRBJ1-2; d_gene: .; v_gene: TRBV7-9; CDR3nt: TGTGCCAGCAGCAGAGAGGCCACTAACTATGGCTACACCTTC; CDR3aa: CASSREATNYGYTF
abundance: .; len: 13; j_gene: TRBJ1-1; d_gene: .; v_gene: TRBV27; CDR3nt: TGTGCCAGTATGAAGGCAGGGATAACTGAAGCTTTCTTT; CDR3aa: CASMKAGITEAFF
abundance: medium-sized; len: 15; j_gene: TRBJ2-7; d_gene: TRBD1; v_gene: TRBV6-1; CDR3nt: TGTGCCAGCAGTGAAGAACAGGGGAATCCATACGAGCAGTACTTC; CDR3aa: CASSEEQGNPYEQYF
abundance: medium-sized; len: 15; j_gene: TRBJ1-6; d_gene: .; v_gene: TRBV6-5; CDR3nt: TGTGCCAGCACTCACTCGAGCTCCTATAATTCACCCCTCCACTTT; CDR3aa: CASTHSSSYNSPLHF
abundance: many; len: 11; j_gene: TRBJ2-1; d_gene: .; v_gene: TRBV15; CDR3nt: TGTGCCACCAGCAGAGTAGATGAGCAGTTCTTC; CDR3aa: CATSRVDEQFF
abundance: many; len: 13; j_gene: TRBJ2-2; d_gene: .; v_gene: TRBV7-3; CDR3nt: TGTGCCAGCAGCTTAATTGGGGCCGGGGAGCTGTTTTTT; CDR3aa: CASSLIGAGELFF
abundance: few; len: 18; j_gene: TRBJ1-1; d_gene: .; v_gene: TRBV28; CDR3nt: TGTGCCAGCAGTTTTGGGGTAAAGAGGGCGAAATGGAACACTGAAGCTTTCTTT; CDR3aa: CASSFGVKRAKWNTEAFF
abundance: many; len: 16; j_gene: TRBJ2-5; d_gene: .; v_gene: TRBV24-1; CDR3nt: TGTGCCACCAGTGATTTCCGGGGGGCGACCCAAGAGACCCAGTACTTC; CDR3aa: CATSDFRGATQETQYF
abundance: many; len: 16; j_gene: TRBJ2-6; d_gene: .; v_gene: TRBV20-1; CDR3nt: TGCAGTGCTACCGACGTAGGCGAGGTTGGGGCCAACGTCCTGACTTTC; CDR3aa: CSATDVGEVGANVLTF
abundance: medium-sized; len: 15; j_gene: TRBJ2-1; d_gene: TRBD2; v_gene: TRBV19; CDR3nt: TGTGCCAGTAGTGGAGCGGGGGCCTTATACAATGAGCAGTTCTTC; CDR3aa: CASSGAGALYNEQFF
abundance: .; len: 13; j_gene: TRBJ2-2; d_gene: .; v_gene: TRBV5-1; CDR3nt: TGCGCCAGCAGCTTGGGTACGTCCGAGGAGCTGTTTTTC; CDR3aa: CASSLGTSEELFF
abundance: many; len: 16; j_gene: TRBJ2-6; d_gene: TRBD1; v_gene: TRBV4-1; CDR3nt: TGCGCCAGCAGCCAGACAGGGGGCTCTGGGGCCAACGTCCTGACTTTC; CDR3aa: CASSQTGGSGANVLTF
abundance: few; len: 16; j_gene: TRBJ2-5; d_gene: .; v_gene: TRBV12-3/TRBV12-4; CDR3nt: TGTGCCAGCAGTTTCCAGTCTGGACAGCTCCAAGAGACCCAGTACTTC; CDR3aa: CASSFQSGQLQETQYF
abundance: many; len: 14; j_gene: TRBJ2-3; d_gene: TRBD1; v_gene: TRBV19; CDR3nt: TGTGCCAGTAGTCCGGGACAGGGGACAGATACGCAGTATTTT; CDR3aa: CASSPGQGTDTQYF
abundance: .; len: 11; j_gene: TRBJ1-1; d_gene: .; v_gene: TRBV27; CDR3nt: TGTGCCAGCAGATACAACACTGAAGCTTTCTTT; CDR3aa: CASRYNTEAFF
abundance: .; len: 15; j_gene: TRBJ1-2; d_gene: .; v_gene: TRBV20-1; CDR3nt: TGCAGTGCTAGAGGCTTAGGTCGGTCGGGGTATGGCTACACCTTC; CDR3aa: CSARGLGRSGYGYTF
abundance: many; len: 14; j_gene: TRBJ2-1; d_gene: TRBD2; v_gene: TRBV6-4; CDR3nt: TGTGCCAGCAGTGAACTAGCGGGAGCTAATGAGCAGTTCTTC; CDR3aa: CASSELAGANEQFF
abundance: once; len: 14; j_gene: TRBJ1-5; d_gene: .; v_gene: TRBV5-1; CDR3nt: TGCGCCAGCAGCTTGGGAATCGATGATCAGCCCCAGCATTTT; CDR3aa: CASSLGIDDQPQHF
abundance: .; len: 12; j_gene: TRBJ1-2; d_gene: .; v_gene: TRBV19; CDR3nt: TGTGCCAGTATGGAAGAGGACTATGGCTACACCTTC; CDR3aa: CASMEEDYGYTF
abundance: .; len: 12; j_gene: TRBJ2-3; d_gene: .; v_gene: TRBV6-1; CDR3nt: TGTGCCAGCAGCCCCTTCAGGGATACGCAGTATTTT; CDR3aa: CASSPFRDTQYF
abundance: few; len: 18; j_gene: TRBJ2-3; d_gene: TRBD2; v_gene: TRBV11-2; CDR3nt: TGTGCCAGCAGCTGGGTTCTATATAGCGGGAGGGCGACAGATACGCAGTATTTT; CDR3aa: CASSWVLYSGRATDTQYF
abundance: .; len: 13; j_gene: TRBJ2-1; d_gene: .; v_gene: TRBV27; CDR3nt: TGTGCCAGCAGTTGGGGGTTCTACAATGAGCAGTTCTTC; CDR3aa: CASSWGFYNEQFF
abundance: .; len: 15; j_gene: TRBJ2-3; d_gene: .; v_gene: TRBV4-2; CDR3nt: TGTGCCAGCAGCCAGGCCCTAGAACCAACAGATACACAGTATTTT; CDR3aa: CASSQALEPTDTQYF
abundance: medium-sized; len: 15; j_gene: TRBJ2-2; d_gene: TRBD2; v_gene: TRBV6-1; CDR3nt: TGTGCCAGCAGTGAACTAGCGGGAGAGTCGGGGGAGCTGTTTTTT; CDR3aa: CASSELAGESGELFF
abundance: many; len: 13; j_gene: TRBJ2-5; d_gene: TRBD1; v_gene: TRBV6-1; CDR3nt: TGTGCCAGCACAGGACAGGACCAAGAGACCCAGTACTTC; CDR3aa: CASTGQDQETQYF
abundance: medium-sized; len: 14; j_gene: TRBJ2-2; d_gene: .; v_gene: TRBV12-3/TRBV12-4; CDR3nt: TGTGCCAGCATCGGTGGGAAGGGGACCGGGGAGCTGTTTTTT; CDR3aa: CASIGGKGTGELFF
abundance: .; len: 16; j_gene: TRBJ1-5; d_gene: .; v_gene: TRBV12-3/TRBV12-4; CDR3nt: TGTGCCAGCAGCTTCCGTCCCAACAACACGGATCAGCCCCAGCATTTT; CDR3aa: CASSFRPNNTDQPQHF
abundance: .; len: 18; j_gene: TRBJ2-1; d_gene: TRBD1; v_gene: TRBV6-2/TRBV6-3; CDR3nt: TGTGCCAGCAGTTACTCGACAGGGGGCTACGGGTCCTACAATGAGCAGTTCTTC; CDR3aa: CASSYSTGGYGSYNEQFF